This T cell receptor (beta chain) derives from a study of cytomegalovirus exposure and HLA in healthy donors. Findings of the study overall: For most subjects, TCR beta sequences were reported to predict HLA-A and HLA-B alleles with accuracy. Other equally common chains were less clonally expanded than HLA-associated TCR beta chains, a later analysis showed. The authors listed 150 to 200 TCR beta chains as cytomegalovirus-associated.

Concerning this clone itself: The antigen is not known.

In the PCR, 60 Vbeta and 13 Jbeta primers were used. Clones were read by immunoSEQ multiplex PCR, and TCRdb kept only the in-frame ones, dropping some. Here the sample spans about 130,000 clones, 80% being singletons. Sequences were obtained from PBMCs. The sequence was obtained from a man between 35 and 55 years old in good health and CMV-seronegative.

Here the CDR3 reads CSVERQIQETQYF. The DNA of the CDR3 is TGCAGCGTTGAAAGACAGATTCAAGAGACCCAGTACTTC. The chain uses TRBV29-1 and TRBJ2-5, with D tentatively TRBD1 (5 bases). This CDR3 has 13 amino acids. Germline assignment: CDR1 SQVTM and CDR2 ANQGSEA. Trimming took off 2 bases at V and 2 bases at J, with 9 bases between the two ends.